The 23 T cell receptor beta chains below were found in one sample sequenced in a study of breast tumors, draining lymph nodes, adjacent tissues. The lymph nodes were axillary draining lymph nodes from breast cancer patients. TCRdb fed the multiplex PCR reads into MiXCR, producing one record per CDR3 protein. The data contain 150,000 to 200,000 distinct CDR3 sequences, 25% to 40% of them singletons. Sequenced input: axillary lymph node tissue. The receptors were gathered from a female donor with breast cancer. Some clones in this sample may be carry-over from other donors' samples.

This clonotype was observed many times. The rearrangement joins TRBV5-4 to TRBJ1-2; D not resolved. Germline V lookup: CDR1 SGHNT, CDR2 YYREEE (reference sequence). CDR3 length equals 14 residues. Trimming removed 0 bases at V and 4 bases at J, with 10 bases between. The CDR3 loop reads CASSLAGNIYGYTF. CDR3 in DNA: TGTGCCAGCAGCTTGGCCGGGAACATCTATGGCTACACCTTC.

This clonotype was detected many times. A much larger clone sits a single nucleotide away, making a read error possible. CDR3 sequence: CAASKSGANVLTF. In nucleotides, the CDR3 is TGTGCCGCCAGCAAATCTGGGGCCAACGTCCTGACTTTC. J is TRBJ2-6 and V is TRBV15; D is ambiguous. In germline, CDR1 is LNHNV, CDR2 YYDKDF (reference sequence). The CDR3 is made up of 13 amino acids.

The rearrangement uses TRBV12-3 or TRBV12-4 and TRBJ2-7; D possibly matches TRBD1 or TRBD2 (5 bases each). The CDR3 is 15 amino acids. Trimming took off 6 bases at V and 4 bases at J, with 19 bases between the two ends. Here the CDR3 reads CASSRRGMGSYEQYF. The CDR3 coding sequence is TGTGCCAGCAGCCGTCGGGGCATGGGATCATACGAGCAGTACTTC.

This sequence joins TRBV15 and TRBJ1-2, with D uncertain. Germline CDR1 and CDR2: LNHNV and YYDKDF (reference sequence). V shed 1 base and J shed 0 bases, with 18 bases lying between them. The CDR3 is 18 amino acids. The CDR3 is CATSRVAIFLCANYGYTF. As DNA, the CDR3 is TGTGCCACCAGCAGAGTGGCTATATTCTTATGTGCTAACTATGGCTACACCTTC.

In this sample, this clonotype turned up a few times. This chain's CDR3 is CASSTLNRVRGNTEAFF. For the CDR3, the DNA is TGTGCCAGTAGTACCCTAAACAGGGTGCGTGGGAACACTGAAGCTTTCTTT. The V gene is TRBV19, the J gene TRBJ1-1, with D perhaps TRBD1 (6 bases). Germline-derived CDR1 and CDR2 are LNHDA and SQIVND (reference sequence). This CDR3 is 17 amino acids long. V lost 4 bases, J lost 1 base, and 19 bases lay in between. The complete variable domain, with remaining parts taken from reference TRBV19 and TRBJ1-1, reads DGGITQSPKYLFRKEGQNVTLSCEQNLNHDAMYWYRQDPGQGLRLIYYSQIVNDFQKGDIAEGYSVSREKKESFPLTVTSAQKNPTAFYLCASSTLNRVRGNTEAFFGQGTRLTVV.

This clonotype was detected only once. This rearrangement joins TRBV2 to TRBJ2-7; 7 bases line up with TRBD1. This CDR3 is 15 amino acids long. Losses at the gene ends were 6 bases for V and 2 bases for J; bases not matched to a gene: 10. Germline V gene lookup returns CDR1 SNHLY and CDR2 FYNNEI. CDR3 residues: CASRPTGALTYEQYF. CDR3 in DNA: TGTGCCAGCAGACCTACAGGGGCTTTAACCTACGAGCAGTACTTC. Full variable domain (rest looked up from reference TRBV2 and TRBJ2-7): EPEVTQTPSHQVTQMGQEVILRCVPISNHLYFYWYRQILGQKVEFLVSFYNNEISEKSEIFDDQFSVERPDGSNFTLKIRSTKLEDSAMYFCASRPTGALTYEQYFGPGTRLTVT.

The rearrangement uses TRBV5-1 and TRBJ2-5, with 7 bases lining up with TRBD1. V lost 6 bases, J lost 1 base, and 9 bases stayed unmatched. The CDR3 runs 15 residues. Per the germline V gene, CDR1 is SGHRS and CDR2 is YFSETQ. The CDR3 nucleotides read TGCGCCAGCATCATACTACAGGGGACCCAAGAGACCCAGTACTTC. Amino acids: CASIILQGTQETQYF.

This clonotype was seen repeatedly, ten times or more. This chain connects TRBV5-5 to TRBJ2-2, with 9 bases aligning to TRBD2. Germline assignment: CDR1 SGHKS and CDR2 YYEKEE (reference sequence). This CDR3 region has 16 residues. V gave up 1 base and J gave up 8 bases; unmatched junction bases: 9. Here the CDR3 reads CASSLPGLASGGELFF. CDR3 nucleotide sequence: TGTGCCAGCAGCTTGCCCGGACTAGCGAGTGGGGGGGAGCTGTTTTTT.

Ten or more counts support this clonotype. The CDR3 bases are TGTGCCAGCAGCCCGGACGGGGATTACTACGAGCAGTACTTC. Residues: CASSPDGDYYEQYF. This chain uses TRBV11-2 with TRBJ2-7; tentative D call: TRBD2 (5 bases). Germline CDR1 is SGHAT and CDR2 is FQNNGV. This CDR3 spans 14 amino acids. The V end was cut by 5 bases, the J end by 3 bases, with 14 bases between.

In the case of this clonotype: A much larger clone sits a single nucleotide away, making a read error possible. The conserved closing phenylalanine or tryptophan is absent in this CDR3, likely reflecting a read error. The chain couples TRBV6-5 to TRBJ2-2, with D hard to call. The CDR3 is 14 residues long. The germline CDR1 and CDR2 sequences are MNHEY and SVGAGI. With 0 bases removed from V and 4 bases from J, the gap between germline ends came to 6 bases. DNA for the CDR3: TGTGCCAGCAGTTACTCTCGGGTCACCGGGGAGCTGTTTCTT. It encodes CASSYSRVTGELFL.

This clonotype came up many times. The chain links TRBV7-9 to TRBJ2-1; D unclear. CDR1 is SEHNR, CDR2 FQNEAQ, per germline (reference sequence). The length of the CDR3 is 13 residues. V dropped 3 bases and J dropped 6 bases, with 9 bases sitting between them. In DNA, the CDR3 is TGTGCCAGCAGCTTTTACTCGGGCAATGAGCAGTTCTTC. Amino acid sequence: CASSFYSGNEQFF.

This clonotype was observed at least ten times. The V call is TRBV12-3 or TRBV12-4, the J call TRBJ1-4, with unresolved D. The CDR3 totals 14 residues. Deletions cut 5 bases from V and 7 bases from J, with 14 bases between. CDR3 region: CASSVGLKGEKLFF. The DNA for the CDR3 is TGTGCCAGCAGTGTCGGCCTGAAGGGTGAAAAACTGTTTTTT.

The CDR3 region is CASRGTFRVPTDTQYF. CDR3 DNA: TGTGCCAGCCGAGGGACTTTTAGGGTTCCCACAGATACGCAGTATTTT. This chain connects TRBV3-1 to TRBJ2-3, with D perhaps TRBD2 (6 bases). This CDR3 has 16 residues. Germline V CDR1 and CDR2: LGHDT, YNNKEL (reference sequence). V dropped 8 bases and J dropped 2 bases, with 20 bases sitting between them.

The chain couples TRBV27 to TRBJ1-1; D not certain. This CDR3 is 12 amino acids long. Trimming removed 6 bases at V and 1 base at J, with 6 bases between. The germline CDR1 and CDR2 sequences are MNHEY and SMNVEV (reference sequence). The CDR3 DNA reads TGTGCCAGCAGGACCGGGAACACTGAAGCTTTCTTT. It codes for CASRTGNTEAFF.

The rearrangement links TRBV29-1 to TRBJ1-6, with 8 positions matching TRBD1. Per germline, CDR1 SQVTM and CDR2 ANQGSEA. V shed 8 bases, J shed 7 bases, and the junction held 7 bases outside the gene matches. CDR3 length equals 13 residues. In DNA form, the CDR3 reads TGCAGCAGTTTCGGGACAGGAAATTCACCCCTCCACTTT. Its translation: CSSFGTGNSPLHF.

The V call is TRBV6-1, the J call TRBJ1-5; TRBD1 matches 7 bases. V dropped 6 bases and J dropped 1; count of bases not matched to a gene: 9. The CDR3 length is 16 residues. Germline V gives CDR1 MNHNS, CDR2 SASEGT. For the CDR3, the DNA is TGTGCCAGCAGGCCCCTAACAGGGGTAAGCAATCAGCCCCAGCATTTT. Its translation: CASRPLTGVSNQPQHF.

This clonotype has ten or more counts. The rearrangement links TRBV20-1 to TRBJ2-3; TRBD2 agrees at 12 bases. The germline V gene has CDR1 DFQATT and CDR2 SNEGSKA (reference sequence). The junction had 6 bases not matched to a gene; V was cut back by 5 bases and J by 3 bases. CDR3 length equals 15 residues. This CDR3 reads CSAGRTSGATDTQYF. The CDR3 DNA reads as TGCAGTGCTGGAAGGACTAGCGGGGCTACAGATACGCAGTATTTT.

This clonotype was detected a few times. The chain carries TRBV27 and TRBJ1-2, with 9 positions matching TRBD1. The CDR3 sequence is 16 residues long. Germline V gives CDR1 MNHEY, CDR2 SMNVEV (reference sequence). V gave up 3 bases and J gave up 4 bases; unmatched junction bases: 9. The CDR3 protein is CASSLSPGQGFYGYTF. CDR3 DNA sequence: TGTGCCAGCAGTTTGTCCCCGGGACAGGGATTCTATGGCTACACCTTC.

Turning to this clonotype: The conserved final phenylalanine or tryptophan is absent from the CDR3, which likely points to a read error. J is TRBJ2-3 and V is TRBV6-2 or TRBV6-3, with 13 bases fitting TRBD2. The junction had 4 bases not matched to a gene; V was cut back by 2 bases and J by 2 bases. The length of the CDR3 is 17 residues. Germline V gene lookup returns CDR1 MNHEY and CDR2 SVGEGT. CDR3 in amino acids: CASSYPGLAGYTDTQYS. The CDR3 DNA reads as TGTGCCAGCAGTTACCCGGGACTAGCGGGATACACAGATACGCAGTATTCT.

Points on this clonotype: A much more abundant neighbour one base away suggests this may be a read error. This rearrangement joins TRBV24-1 to TRBJ1-5; D gene ambiguous. The germline V gene encodes CDR1 KGHDR and CDR2 SFDVKD. The CDR3 has 14 residues. DNA for the CDR3: TGTGTCAGCTCACCACAGAATAGCAATCAGCCCCAGCATTTT. It is translated as CVSSPQNSNQPQHF.

This clonotype appeared a few times. The chain is built from TRBV11-3 and TRBJ2-5; 10 positions agree with TRBD2. This CDR3 comprises 15 residues. Germline CDR1 is SGHNT and CDR2 is YENEEA. Trimming cost V 3 bases and J 3 bases; bases outside gene matches: 4. The DNA of the CDR3 is TGTGCCAGCAGCTTCACTAGCGGGATTGAAGAGACCCAGTACTTC. Its protein is CASSFTSGIEETQYF.

This rearrangement joins TRBV15 to TRBJ1-5, with TRBD1 matching 7 bases. Germline V gene sequence: CDR1 LNHNV, CDR2 YYDKDF (reference sequence). J lost 6 bases, V lost 3 bases, and 11 bases had no gene match. This CDR3 is 16 amino acids long. CDR3 nucleotides: TGTGCCACCAGCAGTATCGGGACAGCACTTGGTCAGCCCCAGCATTTT. This sequence encodes CATSSIGTALGQPQHF. Using reference TRBV15 and TRBJ1-5 for the parts outside the CDR3, the full variable domain is DAMVIQNPRYQVTQFGKPVTLSCSQTLNHNVMYWYQQKSSQAPKLLFHYYDKDFNNEADTPDNFQSRRPNTSFCFLDIRSPGLGDTAMYLCATSSIGTALGQPQHFGDGTRLSIL.

This clonotype showed up just a few times. The rearrangement uses TRBV7-8 and TRBJ1-5; D gene ambiguous. Germline V gene lookup returns CDR1 SGHVS and CDR2 FQNEAQ. Deletions cut 1 base from V and 14 bases from J, with 9 bases between. The length of the CDR3 is 11 residues. Here the CDR3 DNA reads TGTGCCAGCAGCTTAGGTACCTACGAGCATTTT. Translating it yields CASSLGTYEHF. The full variable domain, its missing parts supplied by reference TRBV7-8 and TRBJ1-5, is GAGVSQSPRYKVAKRGQDVALRCDPISGHVSLFWYQQALGQGPEFLTYFQNEAQLDKSGLPSDRFFAERPEGSVSTLKIQRTQQEDSAVYLCASSLGTYEHFGDGTRLSIL.